This TCR beta chain came from a study of cytomegalovirus exposure and HLA in healthy donors. Study-level background: Around 80 million unique TCR sequences came from HLA-typed donors in an early release.

The germline V gene has CDR1 SEHNR and CDR2 FQNEAQ (reference sequence). With 3 bases removed from V and 6 bases from J, the gap between germline ends came to 9 bases. This CDR3 comprises 13 residues. Worth noting for this clone: The target antigen is unknown.

In the PCR, 60 Vbeta and 13 Jbeta primers were used. Sequencing used immunoSEQ multiplex PCR; TCRdb keeps in-frame clones, though not all of them. There are 150,000 to 200,000 clones in the sample; 75% occur only once, and approximately 3.1% lies in the top ten. Notes on the study in general: 164 TCR beta chains were listed as cytomegalovirus-associated.

This clonotype was sampled from a woman between 45 and 65 years old in good health and CMV-seropositive. Sequenced material: PBMCs. This chain connects TRBV7-9 to TRBJ2-1; weak D call: TRBD2 (6 bases). CDR3 protein: CASSFIGGNEQFF. The DNA of the CDR3 is TGTGCCAGCAGCTTCATCGGGGGCAATGAGCAGTTCTTC. Variable domain in full (rest from reference TRBV7-9 and TRBJ2-1): DTGVSQNPRHKITKRGQNVTFRCDPISEHNRLYWYRQTLGQGPEFLTYFQNEAQLEKSRLLSDRFSAERPKGSFSTLEIQRTEQGDSAMYLCASSFIGGNEQFFGPGTRLTVL.